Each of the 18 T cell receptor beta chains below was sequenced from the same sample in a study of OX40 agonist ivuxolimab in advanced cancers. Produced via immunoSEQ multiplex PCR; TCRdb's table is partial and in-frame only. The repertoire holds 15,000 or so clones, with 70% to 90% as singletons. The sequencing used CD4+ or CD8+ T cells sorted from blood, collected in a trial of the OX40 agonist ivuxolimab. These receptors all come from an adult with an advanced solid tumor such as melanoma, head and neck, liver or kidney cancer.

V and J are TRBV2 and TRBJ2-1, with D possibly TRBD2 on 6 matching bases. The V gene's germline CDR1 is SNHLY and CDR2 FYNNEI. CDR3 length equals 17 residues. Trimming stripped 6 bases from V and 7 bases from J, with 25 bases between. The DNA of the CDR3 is TGTGCCAGCAGCGACTGGACTACTACGTGGGGCGCAAATGAGCAGTTCTTC. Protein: CASSDWTTTWGANEQFF.

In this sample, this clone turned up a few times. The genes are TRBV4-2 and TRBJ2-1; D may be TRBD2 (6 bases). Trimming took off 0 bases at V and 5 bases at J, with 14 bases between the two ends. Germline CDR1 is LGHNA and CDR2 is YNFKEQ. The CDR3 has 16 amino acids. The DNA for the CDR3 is TGTGCCAGCAGCCAAGATCGGGGGAGGCCCAACAATGAGCAGTTCTTC. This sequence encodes CASSQDRGRPNNEQFF.

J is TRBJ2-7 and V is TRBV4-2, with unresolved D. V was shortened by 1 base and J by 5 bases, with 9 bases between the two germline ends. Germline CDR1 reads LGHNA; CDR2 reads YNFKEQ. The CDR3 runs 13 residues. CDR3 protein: CASSQGDLNEQYF. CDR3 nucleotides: TGTGCCAGCAGCCAAGGTGACCTAAACGAGCAGTACTTC.

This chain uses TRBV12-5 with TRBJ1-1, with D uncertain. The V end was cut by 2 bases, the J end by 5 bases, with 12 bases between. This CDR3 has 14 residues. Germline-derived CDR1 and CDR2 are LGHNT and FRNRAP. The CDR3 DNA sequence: TGTGCTAGTGGTTTGTATGGGGTGTCAACTGAAGCTTTCTTT. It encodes CASGLYGVSTEAFF.

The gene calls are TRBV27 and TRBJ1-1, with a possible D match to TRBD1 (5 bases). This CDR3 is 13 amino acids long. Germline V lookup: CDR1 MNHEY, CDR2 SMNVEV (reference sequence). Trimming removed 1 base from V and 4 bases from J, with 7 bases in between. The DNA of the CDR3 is TGTGCCAGCAGTTTATGGGACGGCACTGAAGCTTTCTTT. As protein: CASSLWDGTEAFF.

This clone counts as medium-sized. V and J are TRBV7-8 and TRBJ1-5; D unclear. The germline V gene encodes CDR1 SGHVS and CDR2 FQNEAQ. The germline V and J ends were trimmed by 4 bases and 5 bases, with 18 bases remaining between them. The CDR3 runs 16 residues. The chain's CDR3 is CASSSAYMADYQPQHF. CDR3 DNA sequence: TGTGCCAGCAGCTCCGCCTACATGGCAGACTATCAGCCCCAGCATTTT.

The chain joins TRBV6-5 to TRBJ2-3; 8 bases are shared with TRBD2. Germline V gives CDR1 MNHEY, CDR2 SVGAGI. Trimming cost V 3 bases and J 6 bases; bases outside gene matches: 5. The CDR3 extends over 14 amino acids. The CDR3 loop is CASSYWTGGDTQYF. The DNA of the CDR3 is TGTGCCAGCAGTTATTGGACGGGGGGGGATACGCAGTATTTT.

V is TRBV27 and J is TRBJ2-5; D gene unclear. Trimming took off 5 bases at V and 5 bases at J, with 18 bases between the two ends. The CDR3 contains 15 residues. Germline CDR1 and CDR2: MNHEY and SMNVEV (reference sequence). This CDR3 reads CASSISLGAPETQYF. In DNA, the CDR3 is TGTGCCAGCAGTATTTCTCTCGGTGCCCCGGAGACCCAGTACTTC.

CDR3 protein: CASSLVLAGVNMNEQFF. The DNA for the CDR3 is TGTGCCAGCAGCTTAGTTTTAGCGGGAGTTAATATGAATGAGCAGTTCTTC. The chain joins TRBV7-6 to TRBJ2-1; 9 bases line up with TRBD2. The V and J ends lost 1 base and 7 bases, in that order; junction bases with no gene match: 11. Germline loops: CDR1 SGHVS, CDR2 FNYEAQ. The length of the CDR3 is 17 residues.

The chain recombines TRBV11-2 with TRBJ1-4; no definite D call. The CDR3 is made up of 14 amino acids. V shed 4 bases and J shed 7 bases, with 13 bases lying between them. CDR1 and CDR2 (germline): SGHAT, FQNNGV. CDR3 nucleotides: TGTGCCAGCAGCTCGGTAGGGATCGTTGAAAAACTGTTTTTT. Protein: CASSSVGIVEKLFF.

The CDR3 protein is CASSPGGSLDEQYF. CDR3 sequence (DNA): TGTGCCAGCAGCCCAGGGGGGTCACTGGACGAGCAGTACTTC. The rearrangement links TRBV7-6 to TRBJ2-7; tentatively, D is TRBD1 (7 bases). CDR1 is SGHVS, CDR2 FNYEAQ, per germline. The CDR3 totals 14 residues. V was cut by 5 bases and J by 5 bases, with 16 bases left in between.

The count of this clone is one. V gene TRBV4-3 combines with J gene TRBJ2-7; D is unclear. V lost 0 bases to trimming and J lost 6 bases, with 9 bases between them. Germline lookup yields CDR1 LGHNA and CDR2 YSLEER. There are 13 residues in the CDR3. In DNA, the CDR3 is TGCGCCAGCAGCCAAGATCGAACGGGCGAGCAGTACTTC. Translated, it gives CASSQDRTGEQYF.

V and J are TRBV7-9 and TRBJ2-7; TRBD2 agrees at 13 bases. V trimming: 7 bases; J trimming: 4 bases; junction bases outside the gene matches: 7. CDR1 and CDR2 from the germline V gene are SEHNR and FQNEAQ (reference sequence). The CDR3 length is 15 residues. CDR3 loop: CASTPLAGGDYEQYF. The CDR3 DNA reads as TGTGCCAGCACGCCACTAGCGGGAGGGGATTACGAGCAGTACTTC.

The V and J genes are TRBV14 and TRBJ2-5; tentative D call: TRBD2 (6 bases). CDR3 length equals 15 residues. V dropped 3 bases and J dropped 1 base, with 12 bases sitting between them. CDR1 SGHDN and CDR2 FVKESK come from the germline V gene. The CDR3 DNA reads TGTGCCAGCAGCCAGTCTGGGACTTTCCAAGAGACCCAGTACTTC. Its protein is CASSQSGTFQETQYF.

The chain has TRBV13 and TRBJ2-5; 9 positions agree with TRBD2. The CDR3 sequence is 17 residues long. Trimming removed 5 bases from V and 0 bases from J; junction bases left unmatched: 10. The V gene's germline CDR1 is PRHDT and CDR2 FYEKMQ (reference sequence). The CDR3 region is CASSHDRRLADQETQYF. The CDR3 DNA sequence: TGTGCCAGCAGCCACGACAGACGACTAGCGGACCAAGAGACCCAGTACTTC.

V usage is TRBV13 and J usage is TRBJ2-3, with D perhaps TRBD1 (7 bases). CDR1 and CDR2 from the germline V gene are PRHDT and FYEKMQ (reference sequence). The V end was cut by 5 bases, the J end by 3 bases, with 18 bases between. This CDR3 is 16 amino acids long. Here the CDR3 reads CASSVASEGATDTQYF. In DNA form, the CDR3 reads TGTGCCAGCAGCGTCGCCTCGGAGGGGGCGACAGATACGCAGTATTTT.

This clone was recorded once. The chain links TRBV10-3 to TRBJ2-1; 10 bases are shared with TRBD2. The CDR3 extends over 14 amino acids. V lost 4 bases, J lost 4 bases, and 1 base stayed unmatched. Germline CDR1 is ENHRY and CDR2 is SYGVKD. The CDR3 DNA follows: TGTGCCATCAGTGGGACTAGCGGTTACAATGAGCAGTTCTTC. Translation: CAISGTSGYNEQFF.

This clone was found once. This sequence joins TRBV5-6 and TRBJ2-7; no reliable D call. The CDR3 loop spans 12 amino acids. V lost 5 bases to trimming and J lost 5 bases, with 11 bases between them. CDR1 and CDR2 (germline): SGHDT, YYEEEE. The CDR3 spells CASSPGTHEQYF. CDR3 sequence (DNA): TGTGCCAGCAGTCCCGGTACTCACGAGCAGTACTTC.